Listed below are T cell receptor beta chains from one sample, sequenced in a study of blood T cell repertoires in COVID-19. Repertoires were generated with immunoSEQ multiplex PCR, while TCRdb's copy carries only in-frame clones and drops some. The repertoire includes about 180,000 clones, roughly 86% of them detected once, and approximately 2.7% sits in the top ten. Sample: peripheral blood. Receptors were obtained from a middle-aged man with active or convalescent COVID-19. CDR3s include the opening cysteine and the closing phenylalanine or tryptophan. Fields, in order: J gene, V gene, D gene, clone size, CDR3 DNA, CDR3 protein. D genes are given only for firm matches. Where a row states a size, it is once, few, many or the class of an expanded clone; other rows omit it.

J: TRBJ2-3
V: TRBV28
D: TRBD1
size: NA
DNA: TGTGCCAGCAGTTTCGCTACAGGGGGCGGTGTCCCAGATACGCAGTATTTT
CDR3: CASSFATGGGVPDTQYF

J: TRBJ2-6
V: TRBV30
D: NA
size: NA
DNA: TGTGCCCGGCAGGCCCCCGGGGCCAACGTCCTGACTTTC
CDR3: CARQAPGANVLTF

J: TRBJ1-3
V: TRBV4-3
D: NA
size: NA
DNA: TGCGCCAGCAGCCAAGATTACAGGGTTGGCACCATATATTTT
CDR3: CASSQDYRVGTIYF

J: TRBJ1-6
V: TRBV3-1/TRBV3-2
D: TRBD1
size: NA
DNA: TGTGCCAGCAGCCGGGGACAGGGATATTCACCCCTCCACTTT
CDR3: CASSRGQGYSPLHF

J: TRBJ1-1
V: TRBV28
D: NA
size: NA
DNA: TGTGCCAGCAGTTTTCTGGGAATCGGGAGTGGGAGGGTAGAGAACACTGAAGCTTTCTTT
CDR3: CASSFLGIGSGRVENTEAFF

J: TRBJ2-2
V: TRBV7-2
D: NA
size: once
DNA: TGTGCCAGCAGCTTGGGCGGGGTTGGCGGGGAGCTGTTTTTT
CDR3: CASSLGGVGGELFF

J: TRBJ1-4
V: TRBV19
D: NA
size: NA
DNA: TGTGCCAGTAGTGAACGGACTAGCCCGGAAAAACTGTTTTTT
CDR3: CASSERTSPEKLFF

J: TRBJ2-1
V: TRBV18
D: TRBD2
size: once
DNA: TGTGCCAGCTCACGACCTTTTTCTAGCGGGGGGATGAGTGAGCAGTTCTTC
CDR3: CASSRPFSSGGMSEQFF

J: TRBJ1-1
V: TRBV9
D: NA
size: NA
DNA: TGTGCCAGCAGCGTCAGGAATCTACCTCCTATGAACACTGAAGCTTTCTTT
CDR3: CASSVRNLPPMNTEAFF

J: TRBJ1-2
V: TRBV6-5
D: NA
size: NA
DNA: TGTGCCAGCAGTCGCCGAGGACACAACTATGGCTACACCTTC
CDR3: CASSRRGHNYGYTF

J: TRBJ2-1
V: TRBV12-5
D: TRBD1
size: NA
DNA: TGTGCTAGTGGTTCGGGTACAGGGGGTGTTTACTCCTACAATGAGCAGTTCTTC
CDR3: CASGSGTGGVYSYNEQFF